This TCR beta chain derives from a study of blood T cell repertoires in COVID-19. The table came from immunoSEQ multiplex PCR; TCRdb's copy has only in-frame clones and leaves some out. The sample includes 200,000 to 250,000 clones, over 80% of them seen just once. There are 15 residues in the CDR3. CDR1 is SGHRS, CDR2 YFSETQ, per germline. V was trimmed by 0 bases and J by 2 bases, leaving 8 bases between them. Material: peripheral blood. The source of this sequence is a woman aged 25 to 39 with COVID-19, enrolled during active disease. The rearrangement uses TRBV5-1 and TRBJ2-2; D gene ambiguous. The CDR3 bases are TGCGCCAGCAGCTTGGATGTTACAAACACCGGGGAGCTGTTTTTT. Protein product: CASSLDVTNTGELFF. The whole variable domain, filled in from reference TRBV5-1 and TRBJ2-2, reads KAGVTQTPRYLIKTRGQQVTLSCSPISGHRSVSWYQQTPGQGLQFLFEYFSETQRNKGNFPGRFSGRQFSNSRSEMNVSTLELGDSALYLCASSLDVTNTGELFFGEGSRLTVL.